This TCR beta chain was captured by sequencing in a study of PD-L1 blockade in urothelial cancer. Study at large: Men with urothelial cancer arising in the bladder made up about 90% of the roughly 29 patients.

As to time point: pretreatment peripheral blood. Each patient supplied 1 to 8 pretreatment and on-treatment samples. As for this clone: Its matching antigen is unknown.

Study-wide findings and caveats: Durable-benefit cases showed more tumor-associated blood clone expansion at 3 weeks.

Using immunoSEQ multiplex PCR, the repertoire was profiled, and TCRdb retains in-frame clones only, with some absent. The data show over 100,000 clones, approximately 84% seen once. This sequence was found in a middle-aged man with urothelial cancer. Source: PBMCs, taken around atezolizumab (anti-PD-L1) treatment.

CDR3 protein: CASSGGTSGIHTQYF. For the CDR3, the DNA is TGTGCCAGCAGTGGAGGGACTAGCGGGATTCATACGCAGTATTTT. The chain recombines TRBV9 with TRBJ2-3, with 13 positions matching TRBD2. The length of the CDR3 is 15 residues. The germline V gene has CDR1 SGDLS and CDR2 YYNGEE. J lost 7 bases, V lost 5 bases, and 7 bases had no gene match.